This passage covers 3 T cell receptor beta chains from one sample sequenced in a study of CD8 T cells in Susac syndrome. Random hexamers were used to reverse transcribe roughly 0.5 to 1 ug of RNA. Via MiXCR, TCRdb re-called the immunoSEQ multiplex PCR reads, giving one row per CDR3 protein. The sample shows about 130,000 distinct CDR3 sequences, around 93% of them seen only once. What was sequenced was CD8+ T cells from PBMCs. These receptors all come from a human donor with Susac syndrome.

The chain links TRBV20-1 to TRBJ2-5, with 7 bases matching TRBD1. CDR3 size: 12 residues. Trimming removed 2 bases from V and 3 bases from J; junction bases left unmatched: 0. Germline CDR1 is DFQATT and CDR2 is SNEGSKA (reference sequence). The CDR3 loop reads CSARQGEETQYF. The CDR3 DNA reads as TGCAGTGCTAGACAGGGGGAAGAGACCCAGTACTTC.

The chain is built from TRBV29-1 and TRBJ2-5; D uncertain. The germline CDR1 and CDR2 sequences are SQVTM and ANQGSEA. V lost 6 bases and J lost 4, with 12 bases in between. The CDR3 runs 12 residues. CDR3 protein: CSVPSVRETQYF. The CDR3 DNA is TGCAGCGTCCCATCGGTTCGAGAGACCCAGTACTTC.

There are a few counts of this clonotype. CDR3 loop: CASSLGSGTQYF. In nucleotides, the CDR3 is TGTGCCAGTAGTCTGGGGTCCGGGACCCAGTACTTC. V is TRBV19 and J is TRBJ2-5; D is uncertain. The V gene's germline CDR1 is LNHDA and CDR2 SQIVND (reference sequence). Trimming pared 5 bases from V and 7 bases from J, leaving 11 bases between. CDR3 length: 12 residues.